This T cell receptor beta chain was profiled in a study of T cell responses to AZD1222 COVID-19 vaccine. With respect to this clone: Antigen: not known.

Second-dose schedules of about 4 or about 12 weeks were combined. The germline V gene encodes CDR1 SGHDN and CDR2 FVKESK. This CDR3 comprises 15 residues. Trimming at V came to 2 bases and at J to 6 bases, leaving 9 bases not matched to a gene. Profiling relied on immunoSEQ multiplex PCR, and the TCRdb table lists in-frame clones only, not all of them. The data hold about 140,000 clones, with 85% to 95% observed a single time. Study-level points and caveats: Donors were chiefly white British, with a greater number of females, and clonal diversity was perhaps underestimated.

The rearrangement joins TRBV14 to TRBJ1-1; TRBD1 matches at 7 bases. The TCR originated in an adult who received the AZD1222 COVID-19 vaccine. Sequencing was performed on peripheral blood, taken 28 days after the second AZD1222 dose. The CDR3 region has the DNA TGTGCCAGCAGCCAACAGGGGGGGCATCTTGCTGAAGCTTTCTTT. It is translated as CASSQQGGHLAEAFF.